The clone carrying this T cell receptor (beta chain) came up a few times. The antigen is not known. The PCR used 60 Vbeta and 13 Jbeta primers. As handled by the study authors: As a later analysis found, there were 70 million to 80 million unique TCR beta chains, of which approximately 10 million were shared. Clones were read by immunoSEQ multiplex PCR, and TCRdb kept only the in-frame ones, dropping some. Clone size and V and J calls were adopted from that table, with D and trimming inferred from the DNA. The sample lists 75,000 to 95,000 clones, 55% to 75% occurring once. These donors, healthy bone marrow donors, were studied. The data stem from a study of cytomegalovirus exposure and HLA in healthy donors. Notes on the study in general: Cytomegalovirus-associated status was assigned to some 160 TCR beta chains. In a later analysis, V- and J-gene trimming of beta chains associated with a DCLRE1C missense variant, replicated independently.

Per germline, CDR1 MGHRA and CDR2 YSYEKL. The CDR3 runs to 15 residues. Between the trimmed V and J ends, which lost 4 bases and 3 bases, there was a span of 16 bases. V gene TRBV4-1 combines with J gene TRBJ2-7; the D gene is possibly TRBD2 (6 bases). The sequencing sample was made of PBMCs. The TCR comes from a man aged 45 to 65 in good health and CMV-seronegative. DNA of the CDR3: TGCGCCAGCAGCCCTGGACTTCTGGGGGGCTACGAGCAGTACTTC. Translation: CASSPGLLGGYEQYF.